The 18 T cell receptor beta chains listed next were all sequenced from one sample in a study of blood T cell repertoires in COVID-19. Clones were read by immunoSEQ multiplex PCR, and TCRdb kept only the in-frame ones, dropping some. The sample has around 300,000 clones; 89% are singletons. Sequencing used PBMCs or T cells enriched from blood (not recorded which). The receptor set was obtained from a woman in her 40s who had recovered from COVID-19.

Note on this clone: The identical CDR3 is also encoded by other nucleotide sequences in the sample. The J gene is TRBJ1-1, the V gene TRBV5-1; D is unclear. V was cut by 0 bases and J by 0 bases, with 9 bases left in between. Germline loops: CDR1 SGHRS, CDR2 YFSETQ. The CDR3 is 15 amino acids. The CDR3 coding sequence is TGCGCCAGCAGCTTGGGAGGCTCCTTGAACACTGAAGCTTTCTTT. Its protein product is CASSLGGSLNTEAFF.

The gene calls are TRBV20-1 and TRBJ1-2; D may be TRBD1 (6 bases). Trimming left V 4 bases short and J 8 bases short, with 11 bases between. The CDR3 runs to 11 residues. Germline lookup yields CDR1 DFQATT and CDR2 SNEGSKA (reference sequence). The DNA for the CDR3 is TGCAGTGCTAATACAGGGAAGGGCTACACCTTC. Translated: CSANTGKGYTF.

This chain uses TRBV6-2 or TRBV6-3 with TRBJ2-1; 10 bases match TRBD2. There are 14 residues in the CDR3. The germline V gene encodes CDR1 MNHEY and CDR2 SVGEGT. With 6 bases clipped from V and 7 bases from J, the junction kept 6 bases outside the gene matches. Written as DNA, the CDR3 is TGTGCCAGCAGCTTTAGCGGGAGGACGAATGAGCAGTTCTTC. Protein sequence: CASSFSGRTNEQFF.

This CDR3 is CASSLAQGSGNTIYF. The DNA of the CDR3 is TGTGCCAGCAGCTTAGCACAGGGGTCGGGAAACACCATATATTTT. This chain uses TRBV7-9 with TRBJ1-3, with 7 positions matching TRBD1. Germline-derived CDR1 and CDR2 are SEHNR and FQNEAQ (reference sequence). V lost 0 bases to trimming and J lost 4 bases; unmatched junction nucleotides: 3. The CDR3 has 15 amino acids.

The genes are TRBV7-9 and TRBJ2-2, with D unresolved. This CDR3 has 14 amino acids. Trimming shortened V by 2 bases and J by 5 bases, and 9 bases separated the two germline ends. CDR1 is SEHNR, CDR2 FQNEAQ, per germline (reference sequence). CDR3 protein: CASSLIIQTGELFF. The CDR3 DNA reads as TGTGCCAGCAGCTTAATAATACAGACCGGGGAGCTGTTTTTT.

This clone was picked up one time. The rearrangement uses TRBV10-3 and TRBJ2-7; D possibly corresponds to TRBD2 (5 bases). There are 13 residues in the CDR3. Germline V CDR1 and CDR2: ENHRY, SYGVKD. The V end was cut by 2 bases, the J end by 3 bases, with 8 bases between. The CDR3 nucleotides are TGTGCCATCAGTGAGCAACTAGTCTACGAGCAGTACTTC. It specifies CAISEQLVYEQYF.

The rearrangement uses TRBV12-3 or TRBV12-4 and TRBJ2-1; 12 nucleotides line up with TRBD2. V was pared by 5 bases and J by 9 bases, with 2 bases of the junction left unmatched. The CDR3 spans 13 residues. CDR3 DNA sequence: TGTGCCAGCAGTCGGACTAGCGGGACTGAGCAGTTCTTC. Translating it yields CASSRTSGTEQFF.

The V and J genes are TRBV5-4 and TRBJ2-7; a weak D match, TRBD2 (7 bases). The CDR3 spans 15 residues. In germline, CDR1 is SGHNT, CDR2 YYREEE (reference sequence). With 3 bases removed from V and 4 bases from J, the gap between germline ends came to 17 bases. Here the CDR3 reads CASSSFAGASYEQYF. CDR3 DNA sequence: TGTGCCAGCAGCTCCTTTGCGGGGGCTTCTTACGAGCAGTACTTC.

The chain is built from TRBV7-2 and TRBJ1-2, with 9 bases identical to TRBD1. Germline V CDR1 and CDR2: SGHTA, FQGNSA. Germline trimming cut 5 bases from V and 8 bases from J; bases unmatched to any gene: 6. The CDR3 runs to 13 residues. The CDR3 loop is CASSPGTGTGYTF. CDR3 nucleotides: TGTGCCAGCAGCCCTGGGACAGGGACCGGCTACACCTTC.

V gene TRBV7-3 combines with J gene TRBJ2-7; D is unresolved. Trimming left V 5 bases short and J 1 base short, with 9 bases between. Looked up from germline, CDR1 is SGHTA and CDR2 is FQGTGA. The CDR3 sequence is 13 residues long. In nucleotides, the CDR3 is TGTGCCAGCAGCCTTTTGGCTTCCTACGAGCAGTACTTC. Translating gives CASSLLASYEQYF.

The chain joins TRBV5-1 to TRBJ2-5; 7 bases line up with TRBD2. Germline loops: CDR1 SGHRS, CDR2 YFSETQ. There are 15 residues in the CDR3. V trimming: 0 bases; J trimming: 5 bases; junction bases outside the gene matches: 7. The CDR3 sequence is CASSLARTRVETQYF. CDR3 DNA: TGCGCCAGCAGCTTGGCAAGGACTAGAGTGGAGACCCAGTACTTC.

The CDR3 region is CASSHVTSNSPLHF. CDR3 DNA: TGTGCCAGCAGCCACGTAACGAGTAATTCACCCCTCCACTTT. This chain joins TRBV7-3 and TRBJ1-6; unclear D gene. Germline V gene sequence: CDR1 SGHTA, CDR2 FQGTGA. The germline V and J ends were trimmed by 5 bases and 6 bases, with 11 bases remaining between them. This CDR3 contains 14 residues. Full variable domain (missing parts from reference TRBV7-3 and TRBJ1-6): GAGVSQTPSNKVTEKGKYVELRCDPISGHTALYWYRQSLGQGPEFLIYFQGTGAADDSGLPNDRFFAVRPEGSVSTLKIQRTERGDSAVYLCASSHVTSNSPLHFGNGTRLTVT.

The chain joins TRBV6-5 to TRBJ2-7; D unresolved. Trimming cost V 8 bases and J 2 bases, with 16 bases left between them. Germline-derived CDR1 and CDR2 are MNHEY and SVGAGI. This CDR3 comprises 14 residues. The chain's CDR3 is CASVATSPAYEQYF. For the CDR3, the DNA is TGTGCCAGCGTCGCGACTTCACCCGCCTACGAGCAGTACTTC.

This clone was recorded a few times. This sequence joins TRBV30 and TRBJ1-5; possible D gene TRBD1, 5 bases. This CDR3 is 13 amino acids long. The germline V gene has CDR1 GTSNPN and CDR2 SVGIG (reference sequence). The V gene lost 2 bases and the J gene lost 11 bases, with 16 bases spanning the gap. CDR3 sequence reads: CAWSMGQAGAQHF. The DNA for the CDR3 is TGTGCCTGGAGTATGGGCCAAGCGGGGGCCCAGCATTTT.

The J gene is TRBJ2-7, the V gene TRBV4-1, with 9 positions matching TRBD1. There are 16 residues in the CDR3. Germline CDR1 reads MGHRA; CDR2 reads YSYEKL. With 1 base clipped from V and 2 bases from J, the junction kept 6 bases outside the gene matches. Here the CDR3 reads CASSQAETGGPYEQYF. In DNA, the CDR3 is TGCGCCAGCAGCCAAGCGGAGACAGGGGGACCCTACGAGCAGTACTTC.

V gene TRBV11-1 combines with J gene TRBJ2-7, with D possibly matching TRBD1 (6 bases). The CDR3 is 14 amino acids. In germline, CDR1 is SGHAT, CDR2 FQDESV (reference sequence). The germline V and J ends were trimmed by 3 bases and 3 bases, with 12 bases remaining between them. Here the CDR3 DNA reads TGTGCCAGCAGCTTGGCCGGACAGAGCTACGAGCAGTACTTC. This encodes CASSLAGQSYEQYF.

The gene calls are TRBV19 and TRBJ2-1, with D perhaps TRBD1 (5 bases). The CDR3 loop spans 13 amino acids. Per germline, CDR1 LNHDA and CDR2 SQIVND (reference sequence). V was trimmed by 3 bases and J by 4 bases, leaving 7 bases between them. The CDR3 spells CASSMGLYNEQFF. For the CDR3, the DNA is TGTGCCAGTAGTATGGGGCTATACAATGAGCAGTTCTTC.

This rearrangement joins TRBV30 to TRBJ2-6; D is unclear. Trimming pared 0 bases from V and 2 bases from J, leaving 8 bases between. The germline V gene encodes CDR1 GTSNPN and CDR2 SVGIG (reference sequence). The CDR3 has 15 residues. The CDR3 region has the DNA TGTGCCTGGAGTGTTGTGGGCACTGGGGCCAACGTCCTGACTTTC. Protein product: CAWSVVGTGANVLTF.